This T cell receptor beta chain came from a study of PD-1 blockade in classical Hodgkin lymphoma (dated by TCRdb to the early 2020s). Notes on the research overall: Nivolumab dosing was 3 mg/kg intravenously every 2 weeks, continuing until either disease progression or unacceptable toxicity. A peripheral blood immune signature of response to PD-1 blockade in classical Hodgkin lymphoma was defined using TCR beta sequencing and CyTOF.

This clone is deemed medium-sized (0.01 to 0.1%). No cognate antigen has been identified for it. No base-level quality is on record; no much larger clone is a single base apart. The intended sense of this specimen's time point label: cycle 1 day 1 (C1D1), immediately before nivolumab initiation. All trial patients had relapsed after autologous stem cell transplantation, with cohorts A, B and C differing in prior brentuximab vedotin exposure. The trial cohort included roughly 60 patients with relapsed/refractory classical Hodgkin lymphoma, and each patient had a best overall response of complete response, partial response or progressive disease. Trial patients were treated with single-agent nivolumab in the multi-cohort phase II CheckMate 205 trial. An independent review committee assessed best overall response by applying the 2007 International Working Group response criteria. Trial PBMCs were collected just before the start of nivolumab (C1D1) and during therapy at cycle 2 day 1 and cycle 4 day 1. After peripheral blood was drawn into 8 mL Vacutainer Cell Preparation Tubes, PBMCs were isolated by centrifugation and then cryopreserved.

From cysteine to phenylalanine, the CDR3 is 14 amino acids long. Just the 42-base CDR3 DNA is kept, in frame starting at base 1. The germline V gene yields SGHDN for CDR1 and FVKESK for CDR2. The V end loses 4 bases and the J end loses 4 bases, and a stretch of 12 bases separates them. Results and caveats for the whole study, not just this receptor: Baseline TCR diversity was reported to be lower in newly diagnosed patients than in healthy donors and to be lower still in relapsed/refractory patients. Trial patients achieving complete response had baseline diversity similar to newly diagnosed patients, whereas partial responders and progressors had significantly lower diversity. A significant rise by C4D1 was seen in CD4+ but not CD8+ TCR diversity (p=0.0027 vs p=0.16), with the rise being most apparent in complete responders (p=0.02). The study was restricted to a single clinical trial cohort, and the causes of repertoire differences, possibly disease activity or prior therapy, were left undefined. Lower diversity was seen in patients whose nivolumab began less than 1 year after ASCT, and these patients were left out of later analyses so that immune reconstitution would not confound the results.

The Qiagen DNeasy kit was used to extract genomic DNA from unsorted PBMCs and from the negatively selected CD4+ and CD8+ fractions. TCR beta CDR3 regions were amplified by immunoSEQ multiplex PCR using primers annealing to V and J segments. A synthetic immune receptor repertoire was used to minimize amplification bias, and any remaining bias was removed computationally after sequencing. Concerning the study's data processing: Repertoire diversity was quantified as the Shannon entropy index using custom Python scripts. The unsorted, CD4+ and CD8+ repertoires were each analyzed separately, with the exception of combined analyses, where CD4+ and CD8+ sequences were merged in silico. Clonal expansion was defined as a frequency increase of at least 2-fold after treatment compared with C1D1, and clones undetected at baseline were assigned a pseudocount of 0.5. Singleton clones were defined as clones with 0 or 1 copy at C1D1, and non-singleton clones were defined as clones with 2 or more copies. By matching protein sequences in sorted samples from the same patient, clones expanded in unsorted samples were annotated as CD4+, CD8+ or unknown. Wilcoxon tests were applied to paired samples to test diversity changes from C1D1 to C4D1. Drawn from immuneACCESS, this table holds only the in-frame rearrangements with V and J called that TCRdb kept. Clones are partly lost; checked studies trace under half to an unresolved V gene and leave the rest unexplained. That table is the source of V, J and clone size, and D and trimming were worked out from the DNA. The sample contains around 65,000 clones, 88% of them found a single time. Of the sample, 9.5% to 15% falls within the top ten clones.

In this chain, TRBV14 is recombined with TRBJ2-3; matching of 6 bases hints at TRBD1 as the D gene. This TCR was recovered from a human donor with classical Hodgkin lymphoma. The sample here was peripheral blood mononuclear cells (PBMCs), taken at baseline. The CDR3 protein is CASSPWDTSDTQYF. The DNA reads TGTGCCAGCAGCCCGTGGGACACCTCAGATACGCAGTATTTT. Reference TRBV14 and TRBJ2-3 proteins supply the regions before and after the CDR3; the full variable domain is: EAGVTQFPSHSVIEKGQTVTLRCDPISGHDNLYWYRRVMGKEIKFLLHFVKESKQDESGMPNNRFLAERTGGTYSTLKVQPAELEDSGVYFCASSPWDTSDTQYFGPGTRLTVL.